The sample holds one count of the clone carrying this TCR beta chain. Repertoires were generated with immunoSEQ multiplex PCR, while TCRdb's copy carries only in-frame clones and drops some. This table holds about 170,000 clones, around 91% found once. The sample comes from a study of blood T cell repertoires in COVID-19. The overall study: There were acute and convalescent COVID-19 samples, and they came from the United States, Italy and Spain.

Donors in Cohort 3 counted as recovered after two negative PCRs, clearance, or symptom resolution. CDR1 and CDR2 from the germline V gene are KGHSH and LQKENI. Trimming shortened V by 1 base and J by 6 bases, and 7 bases separated the two germline ends. The CDR3 length is 13 residues. This clonotype originated in a woman aged 18 to 35 who had recovered from COVID-19. This chain links TRBV18 with TRBJ1-5; D is undetermined. Sequencing was done on a sample of PBMCs or T cells enriched from blood (not recorded which). The CDR3 is CASSPHGGQPQHF. The DNA of the CDR3 is TGTGCCAGCTCACCACATGGCGGTCAGCCCCAGCATTTT. The entire variable domain, with the rest obtained from reference TRBV18 and TRBJ1-5, is as follows: NAGVMQNPRHLVRRRGQEARLRCSPMKGHSHVYWYRQLPEEGLKFMVYLQKENIIDESGMPKERFSAEFPKEGPSILRIQQVVRGDSAAYFCASSPHGGQPQHFGDGTRLSIL.